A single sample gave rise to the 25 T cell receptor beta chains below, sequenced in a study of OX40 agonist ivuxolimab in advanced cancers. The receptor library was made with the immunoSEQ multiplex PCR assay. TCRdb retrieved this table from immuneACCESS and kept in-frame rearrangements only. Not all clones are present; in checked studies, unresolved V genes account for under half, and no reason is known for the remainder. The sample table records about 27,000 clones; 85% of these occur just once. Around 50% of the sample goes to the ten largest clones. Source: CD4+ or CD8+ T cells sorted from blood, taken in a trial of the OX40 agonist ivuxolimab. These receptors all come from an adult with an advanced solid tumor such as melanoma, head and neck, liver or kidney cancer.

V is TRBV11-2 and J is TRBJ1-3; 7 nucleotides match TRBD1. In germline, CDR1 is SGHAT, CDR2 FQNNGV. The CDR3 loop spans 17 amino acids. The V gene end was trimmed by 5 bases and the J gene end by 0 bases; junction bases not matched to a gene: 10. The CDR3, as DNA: TGTGCCAGCAGCCCGAGATCGGGACAGACCTCTGGAAACACCATATATTTT. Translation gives CASSPRSGQTSGNTIYF.

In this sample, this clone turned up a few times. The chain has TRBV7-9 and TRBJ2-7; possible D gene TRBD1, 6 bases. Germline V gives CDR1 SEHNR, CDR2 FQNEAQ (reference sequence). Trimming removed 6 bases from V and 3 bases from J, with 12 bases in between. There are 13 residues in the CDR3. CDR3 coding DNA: TGTGCCAGCAGAGCGGCAGGGGTCTACGAGCAGTACTTC. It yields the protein CASRAAGVYEQYF. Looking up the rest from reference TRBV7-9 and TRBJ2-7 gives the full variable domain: DTGVSQNPRHKITKRGQNVTFRCDPISEHNRLYWYRQTLGQGPEFLTYFQNEAQLEKSRLLSDRFSAERPKGSFSTLEIQRTEQGDSAMYLCASRAAGVYEQYFGPGTRLTVT.

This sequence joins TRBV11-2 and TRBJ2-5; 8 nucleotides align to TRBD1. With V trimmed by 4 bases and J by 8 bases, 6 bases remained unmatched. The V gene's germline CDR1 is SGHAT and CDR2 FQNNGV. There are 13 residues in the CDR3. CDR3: CASSSRGPPTQYF. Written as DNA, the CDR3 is TGTGCCAGCAGCTCCAGGGGGCCCCCAACCCAGTACTTC.

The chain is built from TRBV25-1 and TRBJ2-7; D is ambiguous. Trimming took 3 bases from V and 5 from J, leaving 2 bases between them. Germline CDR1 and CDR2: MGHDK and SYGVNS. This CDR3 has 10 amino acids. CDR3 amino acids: CASSEHEQYF. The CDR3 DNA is TGTGCCAGCAGTGAGCACGAGCAGTACTTC.

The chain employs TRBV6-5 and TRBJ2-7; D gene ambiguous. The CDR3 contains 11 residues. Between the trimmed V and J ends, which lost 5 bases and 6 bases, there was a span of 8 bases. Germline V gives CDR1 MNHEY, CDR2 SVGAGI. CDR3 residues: CASSPGLEQYF. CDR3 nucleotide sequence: TGTGCCAGCAGTCCCGGTCTCGAGCAGTACTTC.

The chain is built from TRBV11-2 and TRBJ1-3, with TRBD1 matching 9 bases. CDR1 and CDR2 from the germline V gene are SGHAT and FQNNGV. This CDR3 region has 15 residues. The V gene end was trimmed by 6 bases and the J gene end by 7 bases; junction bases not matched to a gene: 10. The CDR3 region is CASRGIGTGPNTIYF. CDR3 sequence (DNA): TGTGCCAGCAGAGGTATCGGGACAGGGCCGAACACCATATATTTT.

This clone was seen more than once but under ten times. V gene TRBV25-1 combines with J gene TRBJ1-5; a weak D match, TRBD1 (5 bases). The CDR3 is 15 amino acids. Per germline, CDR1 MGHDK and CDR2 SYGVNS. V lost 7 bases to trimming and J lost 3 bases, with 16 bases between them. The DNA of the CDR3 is TGTGCCAGCAACCCAGCGGAGGGGTTCAATCAGCCCCAGCATTTT. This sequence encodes CASNPAEGFNQPQHF. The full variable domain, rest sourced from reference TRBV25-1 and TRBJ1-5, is EADIYQTPRYLVIGTGKKITLECSQTMGHDKMYWYQQDPGMELHLIHYSYGVNSTEKGDLSSESTVSRIRTEHFPLTLESARPSHTSQYLCASNPAEGFNQPQHFGDGTRLSIL.

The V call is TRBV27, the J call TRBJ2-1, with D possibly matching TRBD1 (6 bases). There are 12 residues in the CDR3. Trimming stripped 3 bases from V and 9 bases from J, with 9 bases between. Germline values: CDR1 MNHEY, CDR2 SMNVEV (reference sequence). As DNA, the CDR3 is TGTGCCAGCAGTTTGATAGGGGGTGAGCAGTTCTTC. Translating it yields CASSLIGGEQFF.

The CDR3 DNA sequence: TGTGCCAGCAGTTACGGGATGGGGGACTTTAATTCACCCCTCCACTTT. It codes for CASSYGMGDFNSPLHF. The chain recombines TRBV6-5 with TRBJ1-6, with a weak D call TRBD1 (5 bases). Trimming shortened V by 2 bases and J by 6 bases, and 14 bases separated the two germline ends. The CDR3 totals 16 residues. In germline, CDR1 is MNHEY, CDR2 SVGAGI.

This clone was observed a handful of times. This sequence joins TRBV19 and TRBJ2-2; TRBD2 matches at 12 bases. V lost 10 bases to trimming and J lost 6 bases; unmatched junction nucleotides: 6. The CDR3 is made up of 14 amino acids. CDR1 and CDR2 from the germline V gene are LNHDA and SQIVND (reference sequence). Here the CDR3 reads CATIGLAGSGELFF. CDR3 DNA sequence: TGTGCCACTATTGGACTAGCGGGGTCCGGGGAGCTGTTTTTT.

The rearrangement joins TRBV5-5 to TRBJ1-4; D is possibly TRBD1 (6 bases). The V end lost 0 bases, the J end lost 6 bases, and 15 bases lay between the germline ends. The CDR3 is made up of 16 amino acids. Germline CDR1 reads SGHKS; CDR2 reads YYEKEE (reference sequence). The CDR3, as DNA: TGTGCCAGCAGCTTGGCTCAAGGGGGACGGTATGAAAAACTGTTTTTT. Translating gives CASSLAQGGRYEKLFF. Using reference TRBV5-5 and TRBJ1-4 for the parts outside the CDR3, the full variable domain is DAGVTQSPTHLIKTRGQQVTLRCSPISGHKSVSWYQQVLGQGPQFIFQYYEKEERGRGNFPDRFSARQFPNYSSELNVNALLLGDSALYLCASSLAQGGRYEKLFFGSGTQLSVL.

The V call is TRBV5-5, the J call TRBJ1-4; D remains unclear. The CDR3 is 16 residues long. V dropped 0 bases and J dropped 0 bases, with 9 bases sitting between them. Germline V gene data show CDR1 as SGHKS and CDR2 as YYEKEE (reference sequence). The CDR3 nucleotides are TGTGCCAGCAGCTTGGGTTGGGAAACAACTAATGAAAAACTGTTTTTT. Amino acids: CASSLGWETTNEKLFF.

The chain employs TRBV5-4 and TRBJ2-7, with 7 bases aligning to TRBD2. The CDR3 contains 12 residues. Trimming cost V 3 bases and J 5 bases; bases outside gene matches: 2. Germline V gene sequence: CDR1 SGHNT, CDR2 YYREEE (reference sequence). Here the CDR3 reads CASSWRGNEQYF. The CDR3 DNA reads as TGTGCCAGCAGCTGGCGGGGGAACGAGCAGTACTTC. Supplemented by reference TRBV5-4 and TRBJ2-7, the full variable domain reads ETGVTQSPTHLIKTRGQQVTLRCSSQSGHNTVSWYQQALGQGPQFIFQYYREEENGRGNFPPRFSGLQFPNYSSELNVNALELDDSALYLCASSWRGNEQYFGPGTRLTVT.

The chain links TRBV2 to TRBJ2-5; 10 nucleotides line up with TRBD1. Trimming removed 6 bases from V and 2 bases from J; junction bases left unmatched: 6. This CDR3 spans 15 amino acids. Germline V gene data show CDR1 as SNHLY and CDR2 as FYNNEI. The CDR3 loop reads CASRPRDRGQETQYF. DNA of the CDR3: TGTGCCAGCAGGCCAAGGGACAGGGGTCAAGAGACCCAGTACTTC.

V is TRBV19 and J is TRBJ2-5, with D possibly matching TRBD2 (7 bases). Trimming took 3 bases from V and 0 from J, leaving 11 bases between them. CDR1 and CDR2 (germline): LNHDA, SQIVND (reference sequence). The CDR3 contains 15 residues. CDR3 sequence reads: CASSILGGHQETQYF. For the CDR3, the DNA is TGTGCCAGTAGTATTTTGGGGGGGCACCAAGAGACCCAGTACTTC.

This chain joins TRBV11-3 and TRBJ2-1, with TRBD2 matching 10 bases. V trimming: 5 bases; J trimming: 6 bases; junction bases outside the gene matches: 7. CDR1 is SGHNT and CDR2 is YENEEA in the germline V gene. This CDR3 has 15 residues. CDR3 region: CASSPRASGGNEQFF. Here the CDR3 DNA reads TGTGCCAGCAGCCCCCGTGCTAGCGGGGGCAATGAGCAGTTCTTC.

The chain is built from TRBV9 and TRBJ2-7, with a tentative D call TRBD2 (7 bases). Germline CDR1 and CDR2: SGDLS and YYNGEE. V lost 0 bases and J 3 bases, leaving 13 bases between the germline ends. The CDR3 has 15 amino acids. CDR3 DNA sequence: TGTGCCAGCAGCGTAGAGGGGGGGATCTACTACGAGCAGTACTTC. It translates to CASSVEGGIYYEQYF.

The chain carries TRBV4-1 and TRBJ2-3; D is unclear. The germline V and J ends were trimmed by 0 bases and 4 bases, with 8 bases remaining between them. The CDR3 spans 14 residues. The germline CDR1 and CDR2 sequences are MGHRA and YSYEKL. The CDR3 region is CASSQESWADTQYF. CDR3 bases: TGCGCCAGCAGCCAAGAAAGCTGGGCAGATACGCAGTATTTT.

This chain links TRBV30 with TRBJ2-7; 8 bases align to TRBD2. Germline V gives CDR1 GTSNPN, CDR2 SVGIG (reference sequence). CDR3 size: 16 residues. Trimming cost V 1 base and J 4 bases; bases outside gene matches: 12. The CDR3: CAWSDKVAGKSYEQYF. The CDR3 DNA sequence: TGTGCCTGGAGTGATAAGGTAGCGGGGAAATCTTACGAGCAGTACTTC.

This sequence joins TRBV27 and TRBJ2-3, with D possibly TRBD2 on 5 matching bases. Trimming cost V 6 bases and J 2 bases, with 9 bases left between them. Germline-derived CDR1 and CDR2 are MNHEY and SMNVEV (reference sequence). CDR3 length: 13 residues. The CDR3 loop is CASSREPTDTQYF. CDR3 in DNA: TGTGCCAGCAGCCGGGAACCCACAGATACGCAGTATTTT.

CDR3 bases: TGTGCCAGCAGCTTAGATCATGGCTATGGCTACACCTTC. It translates to CASSLDHGYGYTF. This sequence joins TRBV11-2 and TRBJ1-2; D call uncertain. Trimming left V 0 bases short and J 4 bases short, with 6 bases between. Germline CDR1 is SGHAT and CDR2 is FQNNGV. This CDR3 is built from 13 residues.

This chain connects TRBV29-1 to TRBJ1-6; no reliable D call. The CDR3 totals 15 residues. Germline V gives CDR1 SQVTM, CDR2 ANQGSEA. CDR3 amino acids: CRRSPPGSADSPLHF. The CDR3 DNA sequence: TGCAGACGGTCCCCGCCGGGCAGTGCAGATTCACCCCTCCACTTT.

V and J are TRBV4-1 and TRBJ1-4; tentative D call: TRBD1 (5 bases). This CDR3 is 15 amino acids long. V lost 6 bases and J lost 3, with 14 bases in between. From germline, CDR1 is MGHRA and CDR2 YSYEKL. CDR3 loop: CASREPGRPNEKLFF. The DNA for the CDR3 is TGCGCCAGCAGGGAACCAGGGAGGCCTAATGAAAAACTGTTTTTT.

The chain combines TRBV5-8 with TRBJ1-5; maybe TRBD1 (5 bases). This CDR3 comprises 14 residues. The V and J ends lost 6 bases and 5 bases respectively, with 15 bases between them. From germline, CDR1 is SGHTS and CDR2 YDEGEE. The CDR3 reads CASTWGGAYQPQHF. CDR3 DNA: TGTGCCAGCACCTGGGGGGGTGCCTATCAGCCCCAGCATTTT.

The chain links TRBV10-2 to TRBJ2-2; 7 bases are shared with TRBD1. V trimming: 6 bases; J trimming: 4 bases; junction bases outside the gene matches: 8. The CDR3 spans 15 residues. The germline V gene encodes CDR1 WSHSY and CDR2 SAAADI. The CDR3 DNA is TGCGCCAGCAGACCCGGGACAGCCTCCACCGGGGAGCTGTTTTTT. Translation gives CASRPGTASTGELFF.